This TCR beta chain was sequenced for a study of blood T cell repertoires in COVID-19. Study context: Sites in the United States, Italy and Spain provided acute and convalescent COVID-19 samples.

Methods used by the authors: From reference gene primer amplification, estimates of nucleated cell counts were derived. Profiled with immunoSEQ multiplex PCR; TCRdb holds only in-frame clones, not every one. The V and J calls and the clone size are those of that table, but D and trimming were determined from the DNA. The data hold 150,000 or so clones, with 86% observed a single time. In regard to this clone: Other DNA sequences within the sample encode an identical CDR3.

This receptor was obtained from a woman aged 70-85 years with acute or convalescent COVID-19. Sequenced: peripheral blood.

The CDR3 sequence: CASSLSSTEAFF. In DNA form, the CDR3 reads TGTGCCAGCAGTTTATCGTCCACTGAAGCTTTCTTT. This chain uses TRBV12-3 or TRBV12-4 with TRBJ1-1; D is ambiguous. Trimming pared 2 bases from V and 4 bases from J, leaving 5 bases between. This CDR3 region has 12 residues.